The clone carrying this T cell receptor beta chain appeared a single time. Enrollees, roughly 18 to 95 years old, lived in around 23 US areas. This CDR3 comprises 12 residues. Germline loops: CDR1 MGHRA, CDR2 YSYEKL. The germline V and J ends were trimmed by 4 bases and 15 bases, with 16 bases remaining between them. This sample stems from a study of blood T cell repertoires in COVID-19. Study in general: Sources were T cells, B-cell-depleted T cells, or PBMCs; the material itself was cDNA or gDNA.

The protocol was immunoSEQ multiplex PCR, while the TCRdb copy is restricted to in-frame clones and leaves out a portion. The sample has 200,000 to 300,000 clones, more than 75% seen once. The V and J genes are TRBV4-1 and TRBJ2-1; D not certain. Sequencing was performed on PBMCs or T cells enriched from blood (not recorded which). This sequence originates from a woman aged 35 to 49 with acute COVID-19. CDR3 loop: CASSPGAPGGFF. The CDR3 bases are TGCGCCAGCAGCCCCGGAGCGCCGGGTGGGTTCTTC.